This TCR beta chain was sequenced for a study of T and B cells in COVID-19 patients. The wider study: COVID-19 patients gave peripheral blood either during active infection or after recovery. Of 20 active-infection patients, some 18 carried comorbidities linked to unfavorable COVID-19 outcome. Study observations and caveats: Patients with COVID-19 reportedly showed strongly skewed T cell receptor beta variable and joining gene usage. Clonality of TRB repertoires was high in active COVID-19; recovery brought above-healthy diversity and richness.

Each TRB amplification used roughly 220-550 ng of genomic DNA from blood. BIOMED2 TRB-A/B primer pools were used in multiplex TRB PCR. TCRdb recomputed calls from the multiplex PCR reads with MiXCR, one row per CDR3 protein. The repertoire has more than 11,000 distinct CDR3 sequences, about 30% of them found once; the top ten carry 6.8%. By frequency in the sample, this clonotype is medium-sized. Its antigen remains unknown. Trimming pared 5 bases from V and 7 bases from J, leaving 21 bases between. Germline CDR1 and CDR2: LNHDA and SQIVND (reference sequence). This CDR3 is built from 16 residues. The gene calls are TRBV19 and TRBJ2-1; D tentatively fits TRBD1 or TRBD2 (5 bases each). The sequence derives from a human donor who had recovered from COVID-19. Input material: blood. The CDR3 reads CASSRPGAQDWNEQFF. In nucleotides, the CDR3 is TGTGCCAGTAGTCGACCCGGGGCCCAAGACTGGAATGAGCAGTTCTTC.